Shown below are 24 T cell receptor beta chains from a single sample sequenced in a study of CD8 T cells in Susac syndrome. The RNA input was about 0.5 to 1 ug, and it was reverse transcribed with random hexamers. TCRdb called the immunoSEQ multiplex PCR reads again in MiXCR, with one record for every CDR3 protein. The sample consists of over 100,000 distinct CDR3 sequences, around 97% of them appearing once. Sequencing was done on a sample of CD4+ T cells from PBMCs. These receptors originate from a human donor in good health.

V gene TRBV5-1 combines with J gene TRBJ2-6; D uncertain. The CDR3 runs to 15 residues. Germline V CDR1 and CDR2: SGHRS, YFSETQ. V dropped 6 bases and J dropped 0 bases, with 10 bases sitting between them. CDR3 sequence (DNA): TGCGCCAGCATTGTTGGGAACTCTGGGGCCAACGTCCTGACTTTC. Translating it yields CASIVGNSGANVLTF.

The gene calls are TRBV19 and TRBJ2-1; 9 bases match TRBD1. Germline trimming cut 6 bases from V and 12 bases from J; bases unmatched to any gene: 9. Germline V gives CDR1 LNHDA, CDR2 SQIVND (reference sequence). The length of the CDR3 is 13 residues. CDR3 protein: CASRATGGEAQFF. CDR3 in DNA: TGTGCCAGTAGGGCAACAGGGGGCGAGGCGCAGTTCTTC.

This sequence joins TRBV29-1 and TRBJ2-1, with 8 bases lining up with TRBD1. V gave up 7 bases and J gave up 6 bases; unmatched junction bases: 2. The CDR3 has 11 residues. CDR1 and CDR2 (germline): SQVTM, ANQGSEA. In DNA, the CDR3 is TGCAGCGCCACAGGGGGCAATGAGCAGTTCTTC. The encoded protein is CSATGGNEQFF.

This clonotype was recorded only once. This rearrangement joins TRBV4-3 to TRBJ2-3, with TRBD1 matching over 12 bases. After removal of 4 bases from V and 4 bases from J, the junction contained 6 bases not matched to a gene. The CDR3 loop spans 16 amino acids. The germline V gene encodes CDR1 LGHNA and CDR2 YSLEER. The CDR3 sequence is CASSRGQGAPPDTQYF. The CDR3 DNA follows: TGCGCCAGCAGCCGGGGACAGGGGGCCCCCCCAGATACGCAGTATTTT.

J is TRBJ1-2 and V is TRBV12-3 or TRBV12-4; D perhaps matches TRBD1 (6 bases). The length of the CDR3 is 15 residues. V lost 6 bases and J lost 3, with 17 bases in between. This CDR3 reads CASRSRQAPYYGYTF. In DNA, the CDR3 is TGTGCCAGCAGATCCCGACAGGCCCCGTACTATGGCTACACCTTC.

The chain combines TRBV2 with TRBJ1-1, with TRBD1 matching 12 bases. The CDR3 sequence is 17 residues long. The trim removed 5 bases at V and 4 bases at J, leaving 11 bases unmatched. CDR1 is SNHLY, CDR2 FYNNEI, per germline. Written as DNA, the CDR3 is TGTGCCAGCAGTCCCGAAATGGGACAGGGGGCGACCACTGAAGCTTTCTTT. Translating it yields CASSPEMGQGATTEAFF.

CDR3 coding DNA: TGTGCCAGCAGCTCACTAGGGTCGAATCAGCCCCAGCATTTT. This sequence encodes CASSSLGSNQPQHF. This chain links TRBV7-9 with TRBJ1-5; D is ambiguous. The V gene lost 4 bases and the J gene lost 4 bases, with 11 bases spanning the gap. CDR3 length: 14 amino acids. Germline-derived CDR1 and CDR2 are SEHNR and FQNEAQ (reference sequence).

As DNA, the CDR3 is TGCAGTGCAGACAGGGATATAGGCAATCAGCCCCAGCATTTT. This codes for CSADRDIGNQPQHF. The V call is TRBV20-1, the J call TRBJ1-5, with 7 positions matching TRBD1. This CDR3 spans 14 amino acids. The J segment lost 2 bases and the V segment lost 6 bases, leaving 7 bases of the junction unmatched. CDR1 is DFQATT and CDR2 is SNEGSKA in the germline V gene (reference sequence).

The chain uses TRBV29-1 and TRBJ2-7; D not certain. Germline V gene sequence: CDR1 SQVTM, CDR2 ANQGSEA. V was cut by 5 bases and J by 1 base, with 6 bases left in between. CDR3 length: 11 residues. The CDR3: CSVLKSYEQYF. The CDR3 DNA follows: TGCAGCGTTTTAAAATCCTACGAGCAGTACTTC.

J is TRBJ1-2 and V is TRBV6-5, with D possibly matching TRBD1 (6 bases). CDR1 and CDR2 (germline): MNHEY, SVGAGI. The ends were cut back, 4 bases at V and 7 bases at J, with 25 bases in the middle. CDR3 length equals 17 residues. CDR3 loop: CASSFSEQGGLLGGYTF. The CDR3, as DNA: TGTGCCAGCAGTTTCTCGGAACAGGGAGGGTTGTTAGGTGGCTACACCTTC.

The rearrangement joins TRBV5-1 to TRBJ2-5; 10 nucleotides agree with TRBD2. Germline V gene data show CDR1 as SGHRS and CDR2 as YFSETQ. This CDR3 is built from 14 residues. Trimming took 6 bases from V and 2 from J; bases not matched to a gene: 4. The CDR3 loop reads CASTSGGPQETQYF. The CDR3 nucleotides read TGCGCCAGCACTAGCGGGGGACCTCAAGAGACCCAGTACTTC. Filled out from reference TRBV5-1 and TRBJ2-5, the complete variable domain reads KAGVTQTPRYLIKTRGQQVTLSCSPISGHRSVSWYQQTPGQGLQFLFEYFSETQRNKGNFPGRFSGRQFSNSRSEMNVSTLELGDSALYLCASTSGGPQETQYFGPGTRLLVL.

The CDR3 here is CASSPLGVEKLFF. DNA of the CDR3: TGCGCCAGCAGCCCCTTGGGAGTTGAAAAACTGTTTTTT. This rearrangement joins TRBV4-1 to TRBJ1-4; D uncertain. Germline CDR1 and CDR2: MGHRA and YSYEKL. The CDR3 runs to 13 residues. The V end lost 4 bases, the J end lost 7 bases, and 10 bases lay between the germline ends.

The chain employs TRBV30 and TRBJ2-7; D unresolved. Germline V lookup: CDR1 GTSNPN, CDR2 SVGIG (reference sequence). The ends were cut back, 4 bases at V and 6 bases at J, with 16 bases in the middle. The CDR3 contains 13 residues. CDR3 in amino acids: CAWMPSNFGEQYF. CDR3 bases: TGTGCCTGGATGCCCAGTAACTTTGGCGAGCAGTACTTC.

The V call is TRBV30, the J call TRBJ1-1, with D possibly TRBD1 on 6 matching bases. Deletions cut 1 base from V and 4 bases from J, with 16 bases between. The CDR3 has 15 amino acids. The germline V gene has CDR1 GTSNPN and CDR2 SVGIG (reference sequence). The CDR3, as DNA: TGTGCCTGGAGTGCACCTACAGGGTTGATCACTGAAGCTTTCTTT. Protein product: CAWSAPTGLITEAFF.

The V call is TRBV7-8, the J call TRBJ2-3; D not resolved. Trimming stripped 3 bases from V and 3 bases from J, with 10 bases between. Germline V gene sequence: CDR1 SGHVS, CDR2 FQNEAQ. The CDR3 totals 14 residues. The CDR3 here is CASSLPRLTDTQYF. The CDR3 bases are TGTGCCAGCAGCTTGCCGAGACTTACAGATACGCAGTATTTT.

The chain uses TRBV24-1 and TRBJ2-5, with D possibly matching TRBD1 (6 bases). Germline assignment: CDR1 KGHDR and CDR2 SFDVKD. This CDR3 region has 15 residues. V was clipped by 1 base and J by 1 base, with 9 bases between them. CDR3 region: CATSDLNRAQETQYF. The CDR3 DNA sequence: TGTGCCACCAGTGATTTAAACAGGGCCCAAGAGACCCAGTACTTC.

The chain links TRBV29-1 to TRBJ2-2; D remains unclear. Per germline, CDR1 SQVTM and CDR2 ANQGSEA. This CDR3 comprises 14 residues. Trimming removed 7 bases at V and 0 bases at J, with 12 bases between. CDR3 region: CSATAPANTGELFF. For the CDR3, the DNA is TGCAGCGCCACGGCCCCCGCGAACACCGGGGAGCTGTTTTTT.

The CDR3 region has the DNA TGTGCCAGCAGTTTAATGGGTGGACAGGGAAACATTCAGTACTTC. Amino acids: CASSLMGGQGNIQYF. The chain couples TRBV28 to TRBJ2-4, with TRBD1 matching 8 bases. The V segment lost 2 bases and the J segment 6 bases; nucleotides outside the gene matches: 6. The CDR3 spans 15 residues. CDR1 is MDHEN, CDR2 SYDVKM, per germline.

The genes are TRBV7-9 and TRBJ1-5, with 7 nucleotides matching TRBD1. With V trimmed by 4 bases and J by 0 bases, 12 bases remained unmatched. The CDR3 consists of 18 residues. Germline V gene sequence: CDR1 SEHNR, CDR2 FQNEAQ (reference sequence). The CDR3 loop is CASSSGQVLPYSNQPQHF. For the CDR3, the DNA is TGTGCCAGCAGCTCTGGACAGGTCCTACCTTATAGCAATCAGCCCCAGCATTTT. Full variable domain (missing parts from reference TRBV7-9 and TRBJ1-5): DTGVSQNPRHKITKRGQNVTFRCDPISEHNRLYWYRQTLGQGPEFLTYFQNEAQLEKSRLLSDRFSAERPKGSFSTLEIQRTEQGDSAMYLCASSSGQVLPYSNQPQHFGDGTRLSIL.

The chain is built from TRBV29-1 and TRBJ2-7, with D hard to call. V was trimmed by 0 bases and J by 4 bases, leaving 4 bases between them. Germline CDR1 is SQVTM and CDR2 is ANQGSEA. The CDR3 sequence is 11 residues long. The CDR3 sequence: CSVEDLYEQYF. CDR3 coding DNA: TGCAGCGTTGAAGATTTGTACGAGCAGTACTTC.

This clonotype was picked up one time. The chain carries TRBV5-1 and TRBJ2-1, with 12 bases identical to TRBD2. Germline lookup yields CDR1 SGHRS and CDR2 YFSETQ. V trimming: 6 bases; J trimming: 10 bases; junction bases outside the gene matches: 11. The CDR3 has 15 amino acids. The CDR3 DNA sequence: TGCGCCAGCAACAGGGGAGCTAGCGGGGGGGCCGAGCAGTTCTTC. Translation gives CASNRGASGGAEQFF.

The chain links TRBV25-1 to TRBJ1-1; D may be TRBD1 (5 bases). CDR3 size: 14 residues. V was trimmed by 3 bases and J by 1 base, leaving 9 bases between them. Germline-derived CDR1 and CDR2 are MGHDK and SYGVNS. DNA of the CDR3: TGTGCCAGCAGTGAGGGCGGGGGGAACACTGAAGCTTTCTTT. Protein product: CASSEGGGNTEAFF.

V is TRBV12-3 or TRBV12-4 and J is TRBJ2-4; D possibly matches TRBD1 or TRBD2 (5 bases each). The CDR3 runs to 14 residues. The V and J ends lost 1 base and 10 bases respectively, with 14 bases between them. In DNA form, the CDR3 reads TGTGCCAGCAGTTTAGGTTCGGGACCGGAGATTCAGTACTTC. Amino acids: CASSLGSGPEIQYF.

The sample holds one count of this clonotype. The genes are TRBV3-1 and TRBJ1-3, with D possibly being TRBD1 (5 bases). V was pared by 8 bases and J by 0 bases, with 14 bases between. The CDR3 is made up of 15 amino acids. CDR1 is LGHDT and CDR2 is YNNKEL in the germline V gene (reference sequence). CDR3 sequence reads: CASGSTGFSGNTIYF. Here the CDR3 DNA reads TGTGCCAGCGGATCCACAGGTTTCTCTGGAAACACCATATATTTT.